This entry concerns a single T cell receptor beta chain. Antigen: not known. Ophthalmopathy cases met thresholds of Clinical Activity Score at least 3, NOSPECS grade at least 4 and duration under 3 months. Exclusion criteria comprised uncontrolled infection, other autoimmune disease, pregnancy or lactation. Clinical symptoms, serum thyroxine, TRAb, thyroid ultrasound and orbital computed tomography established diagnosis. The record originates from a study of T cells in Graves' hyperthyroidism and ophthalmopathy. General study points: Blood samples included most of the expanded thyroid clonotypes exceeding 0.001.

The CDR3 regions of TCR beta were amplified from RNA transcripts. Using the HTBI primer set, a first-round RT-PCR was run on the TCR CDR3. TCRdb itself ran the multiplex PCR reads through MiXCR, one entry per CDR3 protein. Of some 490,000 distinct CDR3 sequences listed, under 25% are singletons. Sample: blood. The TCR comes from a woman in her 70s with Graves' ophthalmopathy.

This CDR3 reads CASSHWTSPETQYF. Here the CDR3 DNA reads TGTGCCAGCAGCCACTGGACTAGTCCAGAGACCCAGTACTTC. The V call is TRBV7-9, the J call TRBJ2-5; 7 bases map to TRBD2. J gave up 4 bases and V 5 bases, and 7 bases lay outside the gene matches. The CDR3 is 14 residues long. Germline V gene sequence: CDR1 SEHNR, CDR2 FQNEAQ (reference sequence).